This T cell receptor beta chain derives from a study of blood T cell dynamics during melanoma immunotherapy. In the study overall: Patients with metastatic melanoma got pembrolizumab or nivolumab-ipilimumab as first-line care.

TCRdb keeps only in-frame clones here, not all; method: immunoSEQ multiplex PCR. The sample includes some 15,000 clones, about 94% of them seen just once. This CDR3 contains 13 residues. Per germline, CDR1 SNHLY and CDR2 FYNNEI. V gave up 3 bases and J gave up 8 bases; unmatched junction bases: 4. Time point in this sample: week 3, after first cycle of checkpoint inhibitor. Response was assessed by RECIST 1.1 at 12 weeks, except two rapid progressors. The source material was effector memory CD8+ T cells from blood, sampled from a patient treated with checkpoint blockade. V is TRBV2 and J is TRBJ2-3; 8 bases match TRBD2. This TCR derives from a human donor with melanoma. The CDR3: CASSDTGLGTQYF. CDR3 DNA sequence: TGTGCCAGCAGTGATACGGGACTAGGTACGCAGTATTTT.